This T cell receptor (beta chain) originates from a study of human T cells and chemical hapten exposure. Whole-study context: Minor pooled library volume differences mainly drove per-sample TCR yield variation. Findings and limits, study-wide: TCRs whose frequency exceeded 1 in 1000 remained the same following DPC sensitization.

The CDR3 length is 14 residues. Germline V lookup: CDR1 SGHDT, CDR2 YYEEEE. The germline V and J ends were trimmed by 4 bases and 5 bases, with 13 bases remaining between them. This clonotype was counted only a few times. Its antigen remains unknown. Within the library, unique molecular identifiers were attached to each individual cDNA molecule. Authors' methods: Sample TCR counts, which ranged from roughly 20,000 to 750,000, had a median of roughly 96,000. From the 5' RACE reads, TCRdb called clonotypes with MiXCR, one entry per CDR3 protein. The V and J calls were determined by TCRdb, not by the authors. The table includes around 82,000 distinct CDR3 sequences, approximately 8% detected once. Total RNA came from unfractionated whole blood.

The clonotype comes from a male donor in good health. V gene TRBV5-6 combines with J gene TRBJ1-5, with D perhaps TRBD1 (6 bases). As DNA, the CDR3 is TGTGCCAGCAGCCAAACAGGGTATTATCAGCCCCAGCATTTT. Amino acids: CASSQTGYYQPQHF.